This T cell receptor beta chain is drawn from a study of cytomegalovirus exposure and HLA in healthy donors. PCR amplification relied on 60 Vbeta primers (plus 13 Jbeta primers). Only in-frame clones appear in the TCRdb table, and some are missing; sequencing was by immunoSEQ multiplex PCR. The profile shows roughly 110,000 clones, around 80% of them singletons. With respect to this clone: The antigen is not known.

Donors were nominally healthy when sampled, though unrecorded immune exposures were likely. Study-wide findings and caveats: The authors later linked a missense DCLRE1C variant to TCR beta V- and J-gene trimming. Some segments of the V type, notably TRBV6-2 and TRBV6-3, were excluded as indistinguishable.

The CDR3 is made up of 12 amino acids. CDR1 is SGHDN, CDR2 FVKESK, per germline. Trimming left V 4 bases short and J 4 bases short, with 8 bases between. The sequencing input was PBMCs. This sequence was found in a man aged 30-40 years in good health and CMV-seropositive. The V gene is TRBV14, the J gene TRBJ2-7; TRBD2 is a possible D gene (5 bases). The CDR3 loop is CASSRSEYEQYF. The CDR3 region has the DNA TGTGCCAGCAGCCGTAGCGAGTACGAGCAGTACTTC.